The clone carrying this T cell receptor (beta chain) occurred once. V was clipped by 2 bases and J by 1 base, with 11 bases between them. From germline, CDR1 is SGHRS and CDR2 YFSETQ. The CDR3 consists of 15 residues. Per the authors' pipeline: Reference gene primers were amplified, and this amplification served to estimate nucleated cell counts. Generated by immunoSEQ multiplex PCR, the TCRdb table keeps only in-frame clones and is missing some. The D gene and trimming were derived from the DNA, and the V and J assignments and clone size from that table. The sample includes 110,000 to 150,000 clones, around nine tenths of them seen just once. This record comes from a study of blood T cell repertoires in COVID-19. Overall study: Some COVID-19 samples were acute and others convalescent; all came from the United States, Italy and Spain. In each case, the material was cDNA or gDNA derived from T cells, B-cell-depleted T cells, or PBMCs.

Source material: peripheral blood. This clonotype was sampled from a man aged 45-60 years with active or convalescent COVID-19. The rearrangement joins TRBV5-1 to TRBJ2-3, with D possibly TRBD1 on 5 matching bases. CDR3 sequence: CASSLGRVGTDTQYF. As DNA, the CDR3 is TGCGCCAGCAGCTTAGGCAGGGTAGGCACAGATACGCAGTATTTT.